The 18 T cell receptor beta chains reported below all come from one sample, sequenced in a study of beta chain features in type 1 diabetes (dated 2018 in TCRdb). The receptor library was made with the immunoSEQ multiplex PCR assay. All of the isolated RNA was reverse transcribed with the High Capacity cDNA Reverse Transcription Kit, so expressed TCRB transcripts were sequenced. TCRdb's version of the immuneACCESS table is confined to in-frame rearrangements and falls short of the full clone set. An unresolved V gene accounts for under half of the shortfall where checked; the remainder is of unknown origin. Recorded for this sample are about 300,000 clones; 8% of them occurred a single time. The ten largest clones represent roughly 1% of the sample. Sequencing input: central memory CD4+ T cells from blood. These receptors were obtained from a woman under 30 in good health.

This clone has more than one count but fewer than ten. The chain employs TRBV30 and TRBJ1-4; D call uncertain. This CDR3 is built from 13 residues. Germline CDR1 GTSNPN, CDR2 SVGIG (reference sequence). With 3 bases removed from V and 7 bases from J, the gap between germline ends came to 12 bases. CDR3 DNA: TGTGCCTGGAGAAAGGAGGGTGGTGAAAAACTGTTTTTT. Translation gives CAWRKEGGEKLFF. The full variable domain, completed using reference TRBV30 and TRBJ1-4, is SQTIHQWPATLVQPVGSPLSLECTVEGTSNPNLYWYRQAAGRGLQLLFYSVGIGQISSEVPQNLSASRPQDRQFILSSKKLLLSDSGFYLCAWRKEGGEKLFFGSGTQLSVL.

This clone was recorded many times. The chain couples TRBV29-1 to TRBJ1-2; D not resolved. Trimming cost V 7 bases and J 12 bases, with 12 bases left between them. Germline CDR1 is SQVTM and CDR2 is ANQGSEA. The CDR3 has 9 amino acids. CDR3 loop: CSGDTEDTF. CDR3 in DNA: TGCAGCGGAGATACAGAAGACACCTTC.

This clone was seen only a few times. The gene calls are TRBV28 and TRBJ1-4; 9 bases match TRBD1. This CDR3 comprises 15 residues. With 10 bases clipped from V and 8 bases from J, the junction kept 14 bases outside the gene matches. Germline V lookup: CDR1 MDHEN, CDR2 SYDVKM. The CDR3 protein is CATARPGQGSEKLFF. For the CDR3, the DNA is TGTGCCACCGCAAGGCCCGGACAGGGGTCCGAAAAACTGTTTTTT.

This clone showed up many times. This chain connects TRBV2 to TRBJ1-1; no reliable D call. The germline V and J ends were trimmed by 4 bases and 3 bases, with 21 bases remaining between them. Germline-derived CDR1 and CDR2 are SNHLY and FYNNEI. The CDR3 consists of 17 residues. For the CDR3, the DNA is TGTGCCAGCAGTGGGCTGGACGGATTAGGGATTTACACTGAAGCTTTCTTT. Translating it yields CASSGLDGLGIYTEAFF.

This clone was counted between two and nine times. The chain carries TRBV28 and TRBJ1-6, with 7 bases identical to TRBD1. The V and J ends lost 6 bases and 9 bases, in that order; junction bases with no gene match: 5. The CDR3 contains 13 residues. Germline CDR1 reads MDHEN; CDR2 reads SYDVKM. CDR3 coding DNA: TGTGCCAGCAGATCCAGGGGGGGTTCACCCCTCCACTTT. Protein sequence: CASRSRGGSPLHF.

This chain uses TRBV20-1 with TRBJ1-1; D is unresolved. The V gene's germline CDR1 is DFQATT and CDR2 SNEGSKA (reference sequence). Trimming stripped 5 bases from V and 8 bases from J, with 12 bases between. This CDR3 comprises 11 residues. The CDR3 protein is CSAQGYYEAFF. CDR3 DNA: TGCAGTGCTCAAGGTTATTACGAAGCTTTCTTT.

This clone was counted a few times. V gene TRBV30 combines with J gene TRBJ1-1; no reliable D call. The CDR3 totals 12 residues. Germline V gene lookup returns CDR1 GTSNPN and CDR2 SVGIG (reference sequence). V dropped 5 bases and J dropped 5 bases, with 12 bases sitting between them. CDR3 sequence reads: CAWGRLGTEAFF. The CDR3 DNA reads as TGTGCCTGGGGCCGTCTAGGGACTGAAGCTTTCTTT.

J is TRBJ2-7 and V is TRBV6-5; a possible D gene is TRBD1 (5 bases). Trimming stripped 3 bases from V and 2 bases from J, with 11 bases between. The CDR3 extends over 14 amino acids. The germline V gene encodes CDR1 MNHEY and CDR2 SVGAGI. The DNA of the CDR3 is TGTGCCAGCAGTTATGGTCCAGGGCCCTACGAGCAGTACTTC. Protein: CASSYGPGPYEQYF.

The gene calls are TRBV28 and TRBJ1-2; D is ambiguous. The CDR3 runs to 12 residues. The germline CDR1 and CDR2 sequences are MDHEN and SYDVKM. V gave up 9 bases and J gave up 2 bases, with 10 bases separating them. CDR3 sequence (DNA): TGTGCCAGTTACGATCCCAACTATGGCTACACCTTC. As protein: CASYDPNYGYTF.

This clone was picked up a small number of times. Other DNA sequences within the sample encode an identical CDR3. For the CDR3, the DNA is TGTGCCAGCAGCTCGGGACAGGGCCAAGAGACCCAGTACTTC. Translation: CASSSGQGQETQYF. V and J are TRBV7-9 and TRBJ2-5, with TRBD1 matching over 9 bases. The V and J ends lost 4 bases and 1 base, in that order; junction bases with no gene match: 1. This CDR3 region has 14 residues. From germline, CDR1 is SEHNR and CDR2 FQNEAQ (reference sequence).

In its sample, this clone was seen a few times. The chain carries TRBV4-3 and TRBJ1-2, with D perhaps TRBD1 (5 bases). The V and J ends lost 0 bases and 4 bases respectively, with 15 bases between them. There are 16 residues in the CDR3. CDR1 LGHNA and CDR2 YSLEER come from the germline V gene. The CDR3 protein is CASSQEPPSGRYGYTF. CDR3 in DNA: TGCGCCAGCAGCCAAGAGCCCCCTTCAGGGCGCTATGGCTACACCTTC.

The chain joins TRBV25-1 to TRBJ1-1; weak D call: TRBD1 (5 bases). CDR3 length equals 12 residues. Germline-derived CDR1 and CDR2 are MGHDK and SYGVNS. Trimming took 6 bases from V and 11 from J, leaving 16 bases between them. This CDR3 reads CASRGVRGLAFF. CDR3 DNA: TGTGCCAGCAGAGGGGTTCGGGGGTTGGCTTTCTTT.

This clone was counted a few times. The rearrangement links TRBV9 to TRBJ2-7; the match to TRBD2 covers 10 bases. Unmatched junction bases numbered 7, after V lost 0 bases and J lost 1 base. In germline, CDR1 is SGDLS, CDR2 YYNGEE. The CDR3 has 17 residues. For the CDR3, the DNA is TGTGCCAGCAGCGTAGGTTCCGGAGCGGGAGGGTCCTACGAGCAGTACTTC. As protein: CASSVGSGAGGSYEQYF.

This clone was picked up a small number of times. V usage is TRBV19 and J usage is TRBJ2-1; TRBD2 agrees at 14 bases. The CDR3 totals 15 residues. In germline, CDR1 is LNHDA, CDR2 SQIVND (reference sequence). Losses at the gene ends were 6 bases for V and 8 bases for J; bases not matched to a gene: 6. In nucleotides, the CDR3 is TGTGCCAGTAGCATTCGGGGACTAGCGGGAGATGAGCAGTTCTTC. This translates into CASSIRGLAGDEQFF.

This sequence joins TRBV7-3 and TRBJ2-1, with D unclear. This CDR3 is 13 amino acids long. V dropped 3 bases and J dropped 9 bases, with 12 bases sitting between them. Germline V gene sequence: CDR1 SGHTA, CDR2 FQGTGA. The CDR3 reads CASSFNSVGEQFF. The CDR3 DNA reads TGTGCCAGCAGCTTCAACTCGGTTGGTGAGCAGTTCTTC. The full variable domain, its missing parts supplied by reference TRBV7-3 and TRBJ2-1, is GAGVSQTPSNKVTEKGKYVELRCDPISGHTALYWYRQSLGQGPEFLIYFQGTGAADDSGLPNDRFFAVRPEGSVSTLKIQRTERGDSAVYLCASSFNSVGEQFFGPGTRLTVL.

This clone appeared many times. V and J are TRBV5-6 and TRBJ1-4; D call uncertain. Germline V CDR1 and CDR2: SGHDT, YYEEEE. V was trimmed by 4 bases and J by 7 bases, leaving 17 bases between them. The CDR3 is 15 amino acids. The CDR3 nucleotides read TGTGCCAGCAGCGGACCGGGTCCCTTTAGTGAAAAACTGTTTTTT. Protein sequence: CASSGPGPFSEKLFF.

This clone was observed a handful of times. The sample carries other DNA sequences with the same CDR3. The chain combines TRBV28 with TRBJ2-7, with TRBD1 identical over 9 bases. Germline CDR1 is MDHEN and CDR2 is SYDVKM. The V segment lost 6 bases and the J segment 1 base; nucleotides outside the gene matches: 4. The CDR3 runs to 14 residues. DNA for the CDR3: TGTGCCAGCAGGGCCGGGACAGGGTCCTACGAGCAGTACGTC. Amino acid sequence: CASRAGTGSYEQYV.

A few counts support this clone. This sequence joins TRBV19 and TRBJ2-1; D not certain. CDR3 size: 14 residues. V gave up 10 bases and J gave up 8 bases, with 21 bases separating them. Germline V gene sequence: CDR1 LNHDA, CDR2 SQIVND (reference sequence). CDR3 amino acids: CATPNGGFRYEQFF. CDR3 in DNA: TGTGCCACTCCGAACGGCGGTTTTAGGTATGAGCAGTTCTTC. The full variable domain, in which reference TRBV19 and TRBJ2-1 provide the parts outside the CDR3, is DGGITQSPKYLFRKEGQNVTLSCEQNLNHDAMYWYRQDPGQGLRLIYYSQIVNDFQKGDIAEGYSVSREKKESFPLTVTSAQKNPTAFYLCATPNGGFRYEQFFGPGTRLTVL.